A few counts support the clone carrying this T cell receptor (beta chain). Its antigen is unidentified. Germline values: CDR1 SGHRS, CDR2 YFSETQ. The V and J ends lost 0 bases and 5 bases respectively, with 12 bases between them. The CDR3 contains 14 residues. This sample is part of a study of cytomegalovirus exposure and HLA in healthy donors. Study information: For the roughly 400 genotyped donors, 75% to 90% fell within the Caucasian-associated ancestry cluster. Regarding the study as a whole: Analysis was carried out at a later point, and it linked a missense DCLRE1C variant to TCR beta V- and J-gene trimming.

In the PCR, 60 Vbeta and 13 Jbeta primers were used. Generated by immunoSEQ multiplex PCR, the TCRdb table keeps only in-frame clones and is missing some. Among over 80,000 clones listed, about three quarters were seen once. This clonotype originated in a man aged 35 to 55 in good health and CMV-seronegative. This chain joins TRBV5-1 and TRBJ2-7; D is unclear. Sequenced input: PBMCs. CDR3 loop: CASSLGTVNDEQYF. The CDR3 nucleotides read TGCGCCAGCAGCTTGGGTACTGTGAACGACGAGCAGTACTTC.